The sequence of this T cell receptor (beta chain) was determined in a study of blood T cell repertoires in COVID-19. Turning to the study itself: Samples representing acute and convalescent COVID-19 were sourced from the United States, Italy and Spain.

As processed by the authors: How many nucleated cells were present was estimated from reference gene primer amplification. The assay was immunoSEQ multiplex PCR, and TCRdb's table has in-frame clones only and misses some. That table gives V, J and clone size, and the DNA gave D and trimming. Of over 60,000 clones in the sample, around 80% were seen once. Material: peripheral blood. The TCR sequence derives from a man aged 50-60 years with COVID-19, enrolled during active disease.

In nucleotides, the CDR3 is TGTGCCAGTAGTATTCTGACGGGGGGGGCGTACAATGAGCAGTTCTTC. It is translated as CASSILTGGAYNEQFF. The rearrangement links TRBV19 to TRBJ2-1; 8 bases fit TRBD2. The CDR3 length is 16 residues. V shed 3 bases, J shed 4 bases, and the junction held 8 bases outside the gene matches. Per the germline V gene, CDR1 is LNHDA and CDR2 is SQIVND (reference sequence).